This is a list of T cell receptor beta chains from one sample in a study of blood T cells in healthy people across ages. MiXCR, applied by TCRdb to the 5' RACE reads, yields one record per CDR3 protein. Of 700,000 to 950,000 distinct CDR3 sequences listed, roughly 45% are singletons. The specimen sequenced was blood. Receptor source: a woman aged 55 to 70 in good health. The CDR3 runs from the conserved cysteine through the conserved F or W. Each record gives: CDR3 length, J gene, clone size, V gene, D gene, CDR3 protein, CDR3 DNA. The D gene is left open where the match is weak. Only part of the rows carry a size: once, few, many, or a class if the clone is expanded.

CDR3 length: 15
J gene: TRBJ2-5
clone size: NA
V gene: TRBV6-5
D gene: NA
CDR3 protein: CASSYTGAPEETQYF
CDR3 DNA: TGTGCCAGCAGTTACACTGGGGCCCCCGAAGAGACCCAGTACTTC

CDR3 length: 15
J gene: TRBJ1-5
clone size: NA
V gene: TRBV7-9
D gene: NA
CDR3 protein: CASSPGTHSNQPQHF
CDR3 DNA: TGTGCCAGCAGCCCCGGGACTCATAGCAATCAGCCCCAGCATTTT

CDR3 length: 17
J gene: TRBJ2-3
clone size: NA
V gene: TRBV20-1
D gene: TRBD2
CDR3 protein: CSAVGLAGGGRADTQYF
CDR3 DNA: TGCAGTGCCGTAGGACTAGCGGGAGGAGGGAGAGCAGATACGCAGTATTTT

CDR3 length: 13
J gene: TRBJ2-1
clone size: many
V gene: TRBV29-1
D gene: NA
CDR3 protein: CNPTRGERCEQFF
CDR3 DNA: TGCAACCCGACGCGTGGGGAGAGGTGTGAGCAGTTCTTC

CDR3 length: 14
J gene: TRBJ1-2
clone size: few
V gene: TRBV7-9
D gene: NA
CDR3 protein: CASSLSLGRIGYTF
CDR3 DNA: TGTGCCAGCAGCTTAAGTTTGGGGAGGATTGGCTACACCTTC

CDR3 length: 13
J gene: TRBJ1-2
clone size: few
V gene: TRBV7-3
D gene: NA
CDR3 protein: CASSLSGSSGYTF
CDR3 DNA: TGTGCCAGCAGCTTATCAGGGAGTAGCGGCTACACCTTC

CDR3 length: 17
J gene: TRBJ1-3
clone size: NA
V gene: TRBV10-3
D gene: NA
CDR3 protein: CAISEPRPGDSGNTIYF
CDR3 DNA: TGTGCCATCAGTGAGCCCAGACCGGGGGACTCTGGAAACACCATATATTTT

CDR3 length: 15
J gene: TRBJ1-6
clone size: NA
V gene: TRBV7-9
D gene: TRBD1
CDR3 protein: CASSPGTGGDSPLHF
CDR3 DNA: TGTGCCAGCAGCCCCGGGACAGGGGGCGATTCACCCCTCCACTTT

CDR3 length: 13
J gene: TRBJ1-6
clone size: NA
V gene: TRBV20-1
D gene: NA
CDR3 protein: CSARTPQDSPLHF
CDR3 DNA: TGCAGTGCAAGGACCCCGCAGGATTCACCCCTCCACTTT

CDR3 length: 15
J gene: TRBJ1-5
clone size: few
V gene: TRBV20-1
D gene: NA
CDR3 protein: CSARTGPYSNQPQHF
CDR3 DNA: TGCAGTGCTAGAACAGGCCCTTATAGCAATCAGCCCCAGCATTTT

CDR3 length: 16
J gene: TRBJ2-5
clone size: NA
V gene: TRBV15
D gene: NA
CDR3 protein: CATSRGRDGIQETQYF
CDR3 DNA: TGTGCCACCAGCAGAGGCCGGGACGGAATCCAAGAGACCCAGTACTTC

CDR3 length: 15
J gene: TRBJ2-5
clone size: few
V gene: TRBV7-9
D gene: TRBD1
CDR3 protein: CVSSLQGQGQETQYF
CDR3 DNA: TGTGTCAGCAGCTTGCAAGGACAGGGCCAAGAGACCCAGTACTTC

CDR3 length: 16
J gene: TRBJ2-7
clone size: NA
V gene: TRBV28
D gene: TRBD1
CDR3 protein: CASKPEQGRGDYEQYF
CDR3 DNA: TGTGCCTCAAAGCCAGAACAGGGGAGAGGGGACTACGAGCAGTACTTC

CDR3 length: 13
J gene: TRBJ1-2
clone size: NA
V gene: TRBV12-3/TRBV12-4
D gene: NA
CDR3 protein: CASSFNRAPGYTF
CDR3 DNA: TGTGCCAGCAGTTTCAACAGAGCGCCTGGCTACACCTTC